Listed below are T cell receptor beta chains from one sample, sequenced in a study of blood T cell repertoires in COVID-19. TCRdb's table, derived via immunoSEQ multiplex PCR, lists solely in-frame clones and lacks some. The sample holds under 300,000 clones, 70% to 90% seen once. Sequenced material: peripheral blood. The receptors come from a man aged 55 to 70 with acute or convalescent COVID-19. CDR3s include the opening cysteine and the closing phenylalanine or tryptophan. The D gene is left open where the match is weak. Part of the rows lack a size; the others show once, few, many or a class for expanded clones.

D gene	clone size	J gene	V gene	CDR3 protein	CDR3 DNA
-	-	TRBJ2-3	TRBV19	CASSSRNEDTQYF	TGTGCCAGTAGTTCCCGAAACGAGGATACGCAGTATTTT
-	-	TRBJ1-2	TRBV19	CASRVPGQTNYGYTF	TGTGCCAGTCGTGTTCCTGGACAGACTAACTATGGCTACACCTTC
TRBD2	-	TRBJ2-5	TRBV5-1	CATGFSGRTPETQYF	TGCGCCACGGGGTTTAGCGGGAGGACCCCAGAGACCCAGTACTTC
TRBD2	-	TRBJ2-1	TRBV27	CASSTYGAGGPYNEQFF	TGTGCCAGCAGTACCTACGGTGCGGGAGGACCTTACAATGAGCAGTTCTTC
-	-	TRBJ2-2	TRBV5-1	CASSPGDRHRGTGELFF	TGCGCCAGCAGTCCCGGAGATCGGCATAGGGGGACCGGGGAGCTGTTTTTT
-	-	TRBJ2-1	TRBV19	CASSMRASQWNEQFF	TGTGCCAGTAGTATGCGAGCAAGTCAATGGAATGAGCAGTTCTTC
TRBD1	-	TRBJ1-2	TRBV7-8	CASSGRTGQFYGYTF	TGTGCCAGCAGCGGGAGGACAGGGCAATTCTATGGCTACACCTTC
TRBD1	-	TRBJ1-1	TRBV7-6	CASSPRQGMNTEAFF	TGTGCCAGCAGCCCACGACAGGGGATGAACACTGAAGCTTTCTTT
-	once	TRBJ2-7	TRBV5-1	CASGEGDAEQYF	TGCGCCAGCGGCGAGGGGGACGCCGAGCAGTACTTC
TRBD2	-	TRBJ2-3	TRBV7-2	CASRNGLAGATDTQYF	TGTGCCAGCAGAAACGGACTAGCGGGAGCTACAGATACGCAGTATTTT
TRBD1	-	TRBJ2-7	TRBV7-8	CASSLGAGGLYEQYF	TGTGCCAGCAGCTTAGGGGCAGGGGGCTTGTACGAGCAGTACTTC
-	-	TRBJ1-1	TRBV5-1	CASSAKNTEAFF	TGCGCCAGCAGCGCGAAGAACACTGAAGCTTTCTTT
TRBD1	-	TRBJ2-2	TRBV5-6	CASSAGQGSTGELFF	TGTGCCAGCAGCGCCGGACAGGGCAGCACCGGGGAGCTGTTTTTT
TRBD1	-	TRBJ1-5	TRBV9	CASSPGTGESNQPQHF	TGTGCCAGCAGCCCTGGGACAGGGGAAAGCAATCAGCCCCAGCATTTT
TRBD1	-	TRBJ2-3	TRBV9	CASSQTGSPDTQYF	TGTGCCAGCAGCCAGACAGGGAGCCCAGATACGCAGTATTTT
-	-	TRBJ2-7	TRBV7-9	CASSAQRYEQYF	TGTGCCAGCAGCGCTCAGCGGTACGAGCAGTACTTC
-	-	TRBJ2-1	TRBV9	CASSVRLEGRNEQFF	TGTGCCAGCAGCGTAAGGTTGGAGGGTCGGAATGAGCAGTTCTTC
-	-	TRBJ1-5	TRBV7-8	CASSLRGFNQPQHF	TGTGCCAGCAGCCTACGGGGGTTTAATCAGCCCCAGCATTTT
TRBD1	-	TRBJ1-5	TRBV27	CASSHRDRGNQPQHF	TGTGCCAGCAGTCACCGGGACAGGGGTAATCAGCCCCAGCATTTT
TRBD1	few	TRBJ1-1	TRBV5-1	CASSPQQGAPTEAFF	TGCGCCAGCAGCCCTCAACAGGGGGCGCCCACTGAAGCTTTCTTT
TRBD1	-	TRBJ1-1	TRBV11-1	CASSFTGGSNTEAFF	TGTGCCAGCAGCTTTACAGGGGGCTCGAACACTGAAGCTTTCTTT
-	-	TRBJ1-1	TRBV19	CASSGRTDNTEAFF	TGTGCCAGTAGTGGGAGGACGGATAACACTGAAGCTTTCTTT
-	-	TRBJ2-2	TRBV5-6	CASSLGSTGELFF	TGTGCCAGCAGCTTGGGTAGCACCGGGGAGCTGTTTTTT
-	-	TRBJ2-1	TRBV24-1	CATSGTPAGLEEQFF	TGTGCCACCAGTGGAACTCCGGCAGGCTTAGAGGAGCAGTTCTTC
-	-	TRBJ1-6	TRBV9	CASSPRDKDSPLHF	TGTGCCAGCAGCCCTCGGGACAAGGATTCACCCCTCCACTTT
-	-	TRBJ1-3	TRBV10-3	CAINSDRSGNTIYF	TGTGCCATCAACTCCGACAGATCCGGAAACACCATATATTTT
-	-	TRBJ1-2	TRBV19	CASSPIHRVGEGYTF	TGTGCCAGTAGCCCAATTCATAGAGTCGGAGAGGGCTACACCTTC